Shown below are 3 T cell receptor beta chains from a single sample sequenced in a study of T cell responses to AZD1222 COVID-19 vaccine. The repertoire was sequenced with immunoSEQ multiplex PCR; TCRdb's copy has only in-frame clones and lacks some. The sample includes 100,000 to 150,000 clones, about nine tenths seen only once; the top ten take more than 3.5%. The specimen was peripheral blood, collected on day 0 of AZD1222 vaccination. Every receptor here comes from an adult in good health.

This rearrangement joins TRBV6-5 to TRBJ1-5, with 9 bases aligning to TRBD1. J gave up 9 bases and V 6 bases, and 6 bases lay outside the gene matches. Germline CDR1 and CDR2: MNHEY and SVGAGI. CDR3 length: 13 residues. The DNA for the CDR3 is TGTGCCAGCAGAACACAGGGACAGGGGCCCCAGCATTTT. It translates to CASRTQGQGPQHF.

V and J are TRBV7-3 and TRBJ2-7; TRBD1 matches at 8 bases. The CDR3 has 13 residues. From germline, CDR1 is SGHTA and CDR2 FQGTGA. The V and J ends lost 5 bases and 5 bases, in that order; junction bases with no gene match: 5. CDR3 sequence: CASSGRDRNEQYF. CDR3 DNA sequence: TGTGCCAGCAGCGGCCGGGACAGGAACGAGCAGTACTTC. The full variable domain, with the rest looked up from reference TRBV7-3 and TRBJ2-7, is GAGVSQTPSNKVTEKGKYVELRCDPISGHTALYWYRQSLGQGPEFLIYFQGTGAADDSGLPNDRFFAVRPEGSVSTLKIQRTERGDSAVYLCASSGRDRNEQYFGPGTRLTVT.

The CDR3 bases are TGCGCCAGCAGTGAGAAGGCTTCGCTGGTCAATGAGCAGTTCTTC. Translation gives CASSEKASLVNEQFF. V gene TRBV10-2 combines with J gene TRBJ2-1; D uncertain. V was pared by 2 bases and J by 6 bases, with 14 bases between. From germline, CDR1 is WSHSY and CDR2 SAAADI. The CDR3 runs 15 residues.